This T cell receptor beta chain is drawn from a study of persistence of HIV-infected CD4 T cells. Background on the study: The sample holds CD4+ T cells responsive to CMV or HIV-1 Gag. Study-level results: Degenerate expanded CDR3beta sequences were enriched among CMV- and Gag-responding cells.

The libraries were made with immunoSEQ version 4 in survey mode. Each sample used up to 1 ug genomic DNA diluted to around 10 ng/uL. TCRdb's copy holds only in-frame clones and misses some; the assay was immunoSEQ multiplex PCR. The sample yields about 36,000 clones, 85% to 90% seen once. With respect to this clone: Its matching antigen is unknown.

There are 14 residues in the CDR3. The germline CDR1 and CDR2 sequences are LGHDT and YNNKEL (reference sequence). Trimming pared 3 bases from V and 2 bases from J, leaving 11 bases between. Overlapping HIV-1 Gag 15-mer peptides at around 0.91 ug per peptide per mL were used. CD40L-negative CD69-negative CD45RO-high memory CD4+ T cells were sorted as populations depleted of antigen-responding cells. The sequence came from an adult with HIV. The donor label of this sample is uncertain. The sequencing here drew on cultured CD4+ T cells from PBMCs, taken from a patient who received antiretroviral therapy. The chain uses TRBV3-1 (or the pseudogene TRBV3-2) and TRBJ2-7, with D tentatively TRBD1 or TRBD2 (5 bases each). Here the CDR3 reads CASSHWDGTYEQYF. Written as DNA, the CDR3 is TGTGCCAGCAGCCATTGGGACGGGACCTACGAGCAGTACTTC.